This T cell receptor beta chain emerged from a study of OX40 agonist ivuxolimab in advanced cancers. Looking at the study overall: It was permissible to have had prior anti-PD-1, anti-PD-L1 or anti-CTLA-4 therapy, and around 40% had some. Findings and limits, study-wide: Relative to CD4+, CD8+ T cells held more expanded clones on average. The antigen specificity of the peripheral T cells (those that were expanded) was not determined.

This CDR3 has 10 amino acids. The V gene's germline CDR1 is MNHEY and CDR2 SMNVEV (reference sequence). Deletions cut 10 bases from V and 8 bases from J, with 11 bases between. The assay was immunoSEQ multiplex PCR, and TCRdb's table has in-frame clones only and misses some. The table lists under 85,000 clones, approximately 91% of them singletons. Points on this clone: No antigen is known for it.

Sequencing used CD4+ or CD8+ T cells sorted from blood, obtained in a trial of the OX40 agonist ivuxolimab. The TCR sequence derives from an adult with an advanced solid tumor such as melanoma, head and neck, liver or kidney cancer. The chain carries TRBV27 and TRBJ1-2; D gene unclear. The CDR3 is CATSPRGYTF. The CDR3 DNA reads as TGTGCCACCAGCCCCCGGGGCTACACCTTC.